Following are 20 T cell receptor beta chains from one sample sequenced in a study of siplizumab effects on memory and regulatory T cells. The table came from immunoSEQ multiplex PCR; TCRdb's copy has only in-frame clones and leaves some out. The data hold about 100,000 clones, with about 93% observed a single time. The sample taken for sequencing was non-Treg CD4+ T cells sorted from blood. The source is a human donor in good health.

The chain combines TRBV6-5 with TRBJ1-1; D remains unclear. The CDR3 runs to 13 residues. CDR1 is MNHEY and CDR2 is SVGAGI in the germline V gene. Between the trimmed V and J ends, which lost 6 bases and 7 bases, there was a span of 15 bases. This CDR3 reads CASSRGKTGEAFF. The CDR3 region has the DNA TGTGCCAGCAGCCGAGGAAAAACCGGTGAAGCTTTCTTT.

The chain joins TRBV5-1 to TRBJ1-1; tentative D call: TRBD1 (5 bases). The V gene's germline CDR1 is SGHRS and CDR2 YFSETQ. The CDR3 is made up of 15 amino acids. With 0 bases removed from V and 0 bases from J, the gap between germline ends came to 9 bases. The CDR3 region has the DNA TGCGCCAGCAGCTTGGGGCAGGGTATGAACACTGAAGCTTTCTTT. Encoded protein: CASSLGQGMNTEAFF.

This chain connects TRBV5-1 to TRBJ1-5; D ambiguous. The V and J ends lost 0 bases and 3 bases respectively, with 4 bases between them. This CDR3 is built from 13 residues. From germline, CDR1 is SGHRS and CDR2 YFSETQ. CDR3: CASSLGDNQPQHF. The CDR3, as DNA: TGCGCCAGCAGCTTGGGTGACAATCAGCCCCAGCATTTT.

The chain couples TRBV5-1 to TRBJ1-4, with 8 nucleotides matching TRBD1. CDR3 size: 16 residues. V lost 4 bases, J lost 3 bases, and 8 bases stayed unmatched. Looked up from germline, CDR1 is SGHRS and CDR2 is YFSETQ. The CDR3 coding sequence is TGCGCCAGCAGCCTCGACAGGGGACACTCTAATGAAAAACTGTTTTTT. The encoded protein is CASSLDRGHSNEKLFF.

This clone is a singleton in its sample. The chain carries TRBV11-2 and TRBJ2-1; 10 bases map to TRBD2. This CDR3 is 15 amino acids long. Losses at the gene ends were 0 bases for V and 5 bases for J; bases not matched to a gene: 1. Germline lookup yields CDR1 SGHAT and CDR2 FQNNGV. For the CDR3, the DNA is TGTGCCAGCAGCTTAGAACTAGCGGGAAACAATGAGCAGTTCTTC. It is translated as CASSLELAGNNEQFF.

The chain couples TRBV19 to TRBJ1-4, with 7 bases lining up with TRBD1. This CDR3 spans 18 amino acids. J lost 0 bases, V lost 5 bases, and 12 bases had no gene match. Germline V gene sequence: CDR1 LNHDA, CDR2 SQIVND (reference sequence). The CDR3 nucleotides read TGTGCCAGTAGTGCCCCGGGGCAGGGGGGCGCAACTAATGAAAAACTGTTTTTT. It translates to CASSAPGQGGATNEKLFF.

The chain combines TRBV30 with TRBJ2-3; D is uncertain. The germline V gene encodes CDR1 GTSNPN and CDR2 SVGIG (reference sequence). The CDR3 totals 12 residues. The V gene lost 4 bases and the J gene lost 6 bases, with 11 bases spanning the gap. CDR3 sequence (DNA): TGTGCCTGGAACCTCCCCGGGGATACGCAGTATTTT. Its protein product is CAWNLPGDTQYF. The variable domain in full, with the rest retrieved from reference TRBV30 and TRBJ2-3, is SQTIHQWPATLVQPVGSPLSLECTVEGTSNPNLYWYRQAAGRGLQLLFYSVGIGQISSEVPQNLSASRPQDRQFILSSKKLLLSDSGFYLCAWNLPGDTQYFGPGTRLTVL.

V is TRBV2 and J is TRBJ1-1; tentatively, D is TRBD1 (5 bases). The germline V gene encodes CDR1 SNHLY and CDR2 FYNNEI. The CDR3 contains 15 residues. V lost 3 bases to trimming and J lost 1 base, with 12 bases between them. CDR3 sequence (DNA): TGTGCCAGCAGTGATATGGGGGTTACGAACACTGAAGCTTTCTTT. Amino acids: CASSDMGVTNTEAFF.

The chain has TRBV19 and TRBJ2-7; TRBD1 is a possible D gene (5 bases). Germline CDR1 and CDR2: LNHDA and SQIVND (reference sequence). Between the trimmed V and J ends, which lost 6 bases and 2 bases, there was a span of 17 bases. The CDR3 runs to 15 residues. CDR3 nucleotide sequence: TGTGCCAGTAGCCCCTCAGGACACGGGCCCTACGAGCAGTACTTC. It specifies CASSPSGHGPYEQYF.

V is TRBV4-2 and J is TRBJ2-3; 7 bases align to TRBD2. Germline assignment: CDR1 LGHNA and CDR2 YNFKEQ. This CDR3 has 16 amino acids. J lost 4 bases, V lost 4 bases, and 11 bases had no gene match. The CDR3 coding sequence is TGTGCCAGCAGCCTCCCTCAAGGGGAGGGGCCAGATACGCAGTATTTT. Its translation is CASSLPQGEGPDTQYF.

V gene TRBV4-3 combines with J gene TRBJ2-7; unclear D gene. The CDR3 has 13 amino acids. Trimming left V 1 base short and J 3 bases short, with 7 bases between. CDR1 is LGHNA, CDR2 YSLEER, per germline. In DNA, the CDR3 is TGCGCCAGCAGCCAAGCACGGAACTACGAGCAGTACTTC. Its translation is CASSQARNYEQYF.

CDR3 sequence: CASSGSGHMYQETQYF. The DNA for the CDR3 is TGTGCCAGCAGTGGCTCGGGACACATGTACCAAGAGACCCAGTACTTC. The V call is TRBV27, the J call TRBJ2-5; the D gene is possibly TRBD1 (6 bases). Germline CDR1 and CDR2: MNHEY and SMNVEV (reference sequence). The CDR3 is 16 amino acids. With 5 bases removed from V and 0 bases from J, the gap between germline ends came to 16 bases.

The CDR3 reads CAINASPYEQYF. The DNA for the CDR3 is TGTGCCATCAATGCTAGCCCCTACGAGCAGTACTTC. The chain is built from TRBV10-3 and TRBJ2-7, with a tentative D call TRBD2 (5 bases). Trimming left V 7 bases short and J 2 bases short, with 9 bases between. The CDR3 has 12 residues. From germline, CDR1 is ENHRY and CDR2 SYGVKD.

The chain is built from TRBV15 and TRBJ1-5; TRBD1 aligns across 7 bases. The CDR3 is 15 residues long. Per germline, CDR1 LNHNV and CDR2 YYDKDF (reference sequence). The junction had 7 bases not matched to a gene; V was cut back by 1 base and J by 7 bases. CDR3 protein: CATSRADRARQPQHF. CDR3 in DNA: TGTGCCACCAGCAGAGCTGACAGGGCACGCCAGCCCCAGCATTTT.

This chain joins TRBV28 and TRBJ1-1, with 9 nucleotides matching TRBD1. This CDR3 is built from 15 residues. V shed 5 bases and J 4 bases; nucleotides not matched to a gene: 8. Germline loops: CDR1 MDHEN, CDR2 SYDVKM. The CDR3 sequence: CASSKQGAWGTEAFF. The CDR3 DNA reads TGTGCCAGCAGTAAACAGGGGGCTTGGGGCACTGAAGCTTTCTTT.

The CDR3 is CASRALAASTDTQYF. As DNA, the CDR3 is TGCGCCAGCAGGGCCCTAGCGGCTAGCACAGATACGCAGTATTTT. V and J are TRBV5-1 and TRBJ2-3; TRBD2 matches 7 bases. Germline loops: CDR1 SGHRS, CDR2 YFSETQ. V shed 5 bases and J 0 bases; nucleotides not matched to a gene: 6. This CDR3 contains 15 residues.

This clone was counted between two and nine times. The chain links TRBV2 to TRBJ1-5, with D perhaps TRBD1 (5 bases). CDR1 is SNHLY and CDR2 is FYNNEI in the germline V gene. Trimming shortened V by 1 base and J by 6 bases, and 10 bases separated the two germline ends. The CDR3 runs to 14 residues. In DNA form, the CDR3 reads TGTGCCAGCAGTGAAGGGGTGGGGGGTCAGCCCCAGCATTTT. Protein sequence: CASSEGVGGQPQHF.

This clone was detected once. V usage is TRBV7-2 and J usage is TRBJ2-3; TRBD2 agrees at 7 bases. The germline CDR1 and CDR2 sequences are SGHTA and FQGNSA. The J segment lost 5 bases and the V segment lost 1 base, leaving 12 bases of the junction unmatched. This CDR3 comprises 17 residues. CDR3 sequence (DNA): TGTGCCAGCAGCTTAGGCCCCCCGAGCGGGATAAGAGATACGCAGTATTTT. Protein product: CASSLGPPSGIRDTQYF.

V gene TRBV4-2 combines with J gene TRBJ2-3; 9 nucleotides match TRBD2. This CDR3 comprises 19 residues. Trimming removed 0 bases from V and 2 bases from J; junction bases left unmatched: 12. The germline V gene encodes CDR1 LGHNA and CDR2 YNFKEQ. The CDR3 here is CASSQELLETSGFTDTQYF. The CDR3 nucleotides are TGTGCCAGCAGCCAAGAACTCTTAGAAACTAGCGGGTTCACAGATACGCAGTATTTT.

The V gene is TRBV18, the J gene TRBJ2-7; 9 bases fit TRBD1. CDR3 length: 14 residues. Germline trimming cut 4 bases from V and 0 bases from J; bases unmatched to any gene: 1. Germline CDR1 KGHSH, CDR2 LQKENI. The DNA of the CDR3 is TGTGCCAGCTCACTGGGACAGGGCTCCTACGAGCAGTACTTC. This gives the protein CASSLGQGSYEQYF.